The text below deals with one T cell receptor (beta chain). The antigen remains undetermined. These data come from a study of cytomegalovirus exposure and HLA in healthy donors. Study-level points and caveats: Most TCR sequences were uncommon, yet certain public TCRs appeared in many donors.

Use of 60 Vbeta and 13 Jbeta primers characterized the PCR. The assay was immunoSEQ multiplex PCR, and TCRdb's table has in-frame clones only and misses some. This sample lists 100,000 to 150,000 clones; its ten largest clones have over 1.5%. The CDR3 consists of 21 residues. Trimming cost V 0 bases and J 0 bases; bases outside gene matches: 12. Germline assignment: CDR1 LNHNV and CDR2 YYDKDF (reference sequence). This TCR derives from a woman aged 40 to 50 in good health and CMV-seropositive. Material: PBMCs. V gene TRBV15 combines with J gene TRBJ2-3, with 13 bases matching TRBD2. The CDR3 sequence is CATSRDRTSGSSALSTDTQYF. In DNA, the CDR3 is TGTGCCACCAGCAGAGATAGGACTAGCGGGAGTTCGGCCTTGAGCACAGATACGCAGTATTTT.